The table lists the clone carrying this T cell receptor (beta chain) with a few counts. Antigen specificity is unknown. Germline loops: CDR1 SGHTA, CDR2 FQGNSA. Trimming removed 2 bases at V and 3 bases at J, with 10 bases between. The CDR3 is 14 amino acids. This record belongs to a study of chemoradiotherapy in HPV16-positive cancers. Looking at the study overall: Candidate HPV-specific clones and shared TCR motifs came from two HPV16-positive patients.

Repeated repertoire sampling spanned the course of chemoradiotherapy. Study-wide results and limits: Candidate HPV-specific clones and E7-related TCR motifs grew in tumor during treatment.

Using immunoSEQ multiplex PCR, the repertoire was profiled, and TCRdb retains in-frame clones only, with some absent. The sample lists approximately 13,000 clones, roughly 71% occurring once. This sample was obtained from a patient who underwent chemoradiotherapy. The chain is built from TRBV7-2 and TRBJ1-1; unclear D gene. This TCR came from a human donor with HPV-associated anogenital cancer. DNA for the CDR3: TGTGCCAGCAGCTTATCCTCCATTCACACTGAAGCTTTCTTT. This codes for CASSLSSIHTEAFF.